The TCR beta chain described here comes from a study of T cell responses to AZD1222 COVID-19 vaccine. Turning to this clone: Its antigen is undetermined.

The junction had 4 bases not matched to a gene; V was cut back by 2 bases and J by 1 base. This CDR3 region has 16 residues. Germline V gives CDR1 KGHDR, CDR2 SFDVKD. Profiled with immunoSEQ multiplex PCR; TCRdb holds only in-frame clones, not every one. The sample shows about 170,000 clones, about nine tenths of them seen only once. The study, taken as a whole, reports: White British people made up most donors, females outnumbered males, and clonal diversity was possibly underestimated. The study identified only six AZD1222 recipients as seropositive at baseline.

The clonotype was recovered from an adult in good health. The specimen was peripheral blood, collected on day 0 of AZD1222 vaccination. This chain joins TRBV24-1 and TRBJ1-1, with 9 bases that match TRBD1. The CDR3 is CATSDSGTGKNTEAFF. The CDR3 DNA reads TGTGCCACCAGTGATTCCGGGACAGGGAAGAACACTGAAGCTTTCTTT.